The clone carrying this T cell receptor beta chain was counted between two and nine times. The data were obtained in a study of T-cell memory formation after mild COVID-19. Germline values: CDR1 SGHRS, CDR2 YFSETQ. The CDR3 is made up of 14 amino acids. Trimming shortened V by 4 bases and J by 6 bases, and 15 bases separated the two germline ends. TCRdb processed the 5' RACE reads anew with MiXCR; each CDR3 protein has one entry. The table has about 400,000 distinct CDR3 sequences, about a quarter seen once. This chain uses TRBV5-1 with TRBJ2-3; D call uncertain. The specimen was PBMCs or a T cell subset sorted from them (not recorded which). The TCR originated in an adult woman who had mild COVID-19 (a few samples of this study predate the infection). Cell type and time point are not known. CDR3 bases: TGCGCCAGCAGCCCGGACCCCGCTTCGGATACGCAGTATTTT. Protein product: CASSPDPASDTQYF.